This TCR beta chain stems from a study of OX40 agonist ivuxolimab in advanced cancers. About the study: Dose-escalation subjects each had hepatocellular carcinoma, melanoma, renal cell or head and neck cancer.

Repertoires were generated with immunoSEQ multiplex PCR, while TCRdb's copy carries only in-frame clones and drops some. The data hold 75,000 to 90,000 clones, with about 85% observed a single time. The CDR3 is 13 residues long. The germline V gene has CDR1 MRHNA and CDR2 SNTAGT. The V end lost 2 bases, the J end lost 9 bases, and 11 bases lay between the germline ends. Notes on the study in general: Partial responders receiving 0.1-3.0 mg/kg showed among the lowest clonal expansion.

To note about this clone: Its antigen is unknown.

The chain uses TRBV6-4 and TRBJ1-5, with D unresolved. The receptor was derived from an adult with an advanced solid tumor such as melanoma, head and neck, liver or kidney cancer. The material sequenced was CD4+ or CD8+ T cells sorted from blood, taken in a trial of the OX40 agonist ivuxolimab. The CDR3 sequence is CASSDIKQRPQHF. CDR3 bases: TGTGCCAGCAGTGACATCAAGCAAAGGCCCCAGCATTTT.